These T cell receptor beta chains were read from a single sample in a study of shared clonotypes between healthy human individuals. Clones were sequenced by immunoSEQ multiplex PCR, and TCRdb holds only the in-frame ones, with some missing. The sample shows approximately 1.4 million clones, roughly 98% of them seen only once. The sample consisted of naive CD4+ T cells sorted from blood. Receptors were obtained from a man between 25 and 39 years old in good health. Each CDR3 is given with its conserved first and last residue. Fields, in order: V gene, J gene, D gene, clone size, CDR3 DNA, CDR3 protein. A D gene is named only where the DNA matches it firmly. Clone sizes are given selectively: once, few, many, or a class where the clone is expanded.

>TRBV7-8|TRBJ1-6|.|.
TGTGCCAGCAGCTTAGCGACGGCCTGGAATTCACCCCTCCACTTT
CASSLATAWNSPLHF
>TRBV6-6|TRBJ1-2|.|.
TGTGCCAGCAGTTACGCACAGGGAAACTATGGCTACACCTTC
CASSYAQGNYGYTF
>TRBV15|TRBJ1-1|.|.
TGTGCCACCAGCAGAGGAGATCGGGGGAACACTGAAGCTTTCTTT
CATSRGDRGNTEAFF
>TRBV18|TRBJ1-1|.|.
TGTGCCAGCTCACCACTCACGAGGGGGGTGAACACTGAAGCTTTCTTT
CASSPLTRGVNTEAFF
>TRBV7-9|TRBJ2-1|TRBD2|.
TGTGCCAGCAGCCAGGGACTACTCAATGAGCAGTTCTTC
CASSQGLLNEQFF
>TRBV7-2|TRBJ2-1|.|.
TGTGCCAGCAGCTTAGTTCGGCGTGAGCAGTTCTTC
CASSLVRREQFF
>TRBV7-2|TRBJ2-1|.|.
TGTGCCAGCAGCTTAGGAGGGAGCGCCTACAATGAGCAGTTCTTC
CASSLGGSAYNEQFF
>TRBV10-2|TRBJ2-2|.|.
TGCGCCAGCAAAGAGTATTCGAACACCGGGGAGCTGTTTTTT
CASKEYSNTGELFF
>TRBV15|TRBJ2-1|.|once
TGTGCCACCAGCAGACCAGGGTTTCCCAGCTCCTACAATGAGCAGTTCTTC
CATSRPGFPSSYNEQFF
>TRBV23-1|TRBJ1-1|.|.
TGCGCCAGCAGTCCCAGCCCGTGGCCAAGAGGACAGAACACTGAAGCTTTCTTT
CASSPSPWPRGQNTEAFF
>TRBV28|TRBJ1-4|.|.
TGTGCCAGCAGTTTGTATGAGGGAAAACTGTTTTTT
CASSLYEGKLFF
>TRBV28|TRBJ2-7|.|.
TGTGCCAGCACTAAAGGGGGCTCCTACGAGCAGTACTTC
CASTKGGSYEQYF
>TRBV5-1|TRBJ2-4|.|once
TGCGCCAGCAGCTCGGACCTGGGCATTCAGTACTTC
CASSSDLGIQYF
>TRBV29-1|TRBJ2-3|.|.
TGCAGCGTTGTTCCGGGAGCTGGGACAGATACGCAGTATTTT
CSVVPGAGTDTQYF
>TRBV18|TRBJ2-3|TRBD1|.
TGTGCCAGCTCAAAGGACAGGGGTCATTCAGATACGCAGTATTTT
CASSKDRGHSDTQYF
>TRBV5-4|TRBJ2-7|TRBD2|.
TGTGCCAGCAGCTTGATGGGAGGGCGGGTCTACGAGCAGTACTTC
CASSLMGGRVYEQYF
>TRBV7-9|TRBJ1-2|.|.
TGTGCCAGCAGCCTCCGGGACACGGAGGGCACCTTC
CASSLRDTEGTF
>TRBV5-1|TRBJ2-5|.|.
TGCGCCAGCAGCTTGGGGGGCAGCTTACAAGAGACCCAGTACTTC
CASSLGGSLQETQYF
>TRBV5-1|TRBJ2-3|.|.
TGCGCCAGCAGCTCACAACCGGGCCGGAGGGCAGTGGGTGCAGATACGCAGTATTTT
CASSSQPGRRAVGADTQYF
>TRBV9|TRBJ2-1|TRBD1|.
TGTGCCAGCAGCGAAATAGGACAGGGGAGCAATGAGCAGTTCTTC
CASSEIGQGSNEQFF
>TRBV7-9|TRBJ2-7|TRBD2|.
TGTGCCAGCAGCGGTTCTAGCGGGAGTCCCTACGAGCAGTACTTC
CASSGSSGSPYEQYF
>TRBV2|TRBJ1-2|.|.
TGTGCCAGCAGTGAAGAAGGGGCGGTTGGCTACACCTTC
CASSEEGAVGYTF
>TRBV5-1|TRBJ1-1|.|once
TGCGCCAGCAGCTTGAGGGGCCGAACTGAAGCTTTCTTT
CASSLRGRTEAFF
>TRBV29-1|TRBJ2-5|.|once
TGCAGCGTTTCGCCTGGAGTGGAGACCCAGTACTTC
CSVSPGVETQYF
>TRBV5-1|TRBJ2-1|.|.
TGCGCCAGCAGCTTGACGTGGGGCCGGGATGAGCAGTTCTTC
CASSLTWGRDEQFF
>TRBV2|TRBJ2-2|.|once
TGTGCCAGCAAGGCAGGAGATAACACCGGGGAGCTGTTTTTT
CASKAGDNTGELFF
>TRBV27|TRBJ1-1|.|.
TGTGCCAGCAGGCGAACAGGGAGCACTGAAGCTTTCTTT
CASRRTGSTEAFF
>TRBV18|TRBJ2-5|TRBD2|.
TGTGCCAGCTCACCCGGACTAGCGGGAGGGCCGGGGGTAGGGGAGACCCAGTACTTC
CASSPGLAGGPGVGETQYF
>TRBV6-5|TRBJ1-2|.|.
TGTGCCAGCAGTTCCACCTCGACAGTGCGGGGCTACACCTTC
CASSSTSTVRGYTF
>TRBV28|TRBJ1-2|.|.
TGTGCCAGCAGTAAACAGGGTCGTCGCTATGGCTACACCTTC
CASSKQGRRYGYTF
>TRBV29-1|TRBJ2-5|.|.
TGCAGCGTTGAATCCAGGGGTAGAGCTAGCCCTCAAGAAGAGACCCAGTACTTC
CSVESRGRASPQEETQYF
>TRBV6-5|TRBJ2-3|TRBD2|.
TGTGCCAGCAGTTACGGAGCTAGCGGGAGAAATACGCAGTATTTT
CASSYGASGRNTQYF
>TRBV5-1|TRBJ1-1|.|once
TGCGCCAGCAGCTTGGATGGCAGGGGATACATGAACACTGAAGCTTTCTTT
CASSLDGRGYMNTEAFF
>TRBV29-1|TRBJ2-3|.|.
TGCAGCGTGGGGGGGACAGTTACAGATACGCAGTATTTT
CSVGGTVTDTQYF
>TRBV10-2|TRBJ1-4|.|.
TGCGCCAGCAGTGATAGGGTTACTAATGAAAAACTGTTTTTT
CASSDRVTNEKLFF
>TRBV29-1|TRBJ1-5|.|.
TGCAGCGTGCATTCAGGGATCGGCAATCAGCCCCAGCATTTT
CSVHSGIGNQPQHF
>TRBV29-1|TRBJ2-2|TRBD2|.
TGCAGCGTTGAAGATTTGGGACTAAACACCGGGGAGCTGTTTTTT
CSVEDLGLNTGELFF
>TRBV21-1|TRBJ2-7|.|once
TGTGCCATCACAGGATCCTACGAGCAGTACTTC
CAITGSYEQYF
>TRBV13|TRBJ2-3|TRBD2|once
TGTGCCAGCAGCAAGTCTAGCGGGAGGGCCCCCACAGATACGCAGTATTTT
CASSKSSGRAPTDTQYF
>TRBV10-3|TRBJ2-7|.|.
TGTGCCATCAGTGAGTCATGGACGAACTACGAGCAGTACTTC
CAISESWTNYEQYF
>TRBV19|TRBJ1-3|.|.
TGTGCCAGTAGTATATCCCTCTCTGGAAACACCATATATTTT
CASSISLSGNTIYF
>TRBV6-1|TRBJ2-1|.|.
TGTGCCAGCAGTGATGTTGTTGATGAGCAGTTCTTC
CASSDVVDEQFF
>TRBV9|TRBJ1-3|.|.
TGTGCCAGCAGCGTAGGACAGGAGAGGGGAAACACCATATATTTT
CASSVGQERGNTIYF
>TRBV2|TRBJ1-5|.|.
TGTGCCAGCAGTGTAGGGGAGGTCAATCAGCCCCAGCATTTT
CASSVGEVNQPQHF